Sequencing of this TCR beta chain was carried out in a study of cytomegalovirus exposure and HLA in healthy donors. The study's findings and limits: Productive status was seen about 90% or about 30% of the time for most TCR beta V segments in an earlier analysis. A further, later analysis showed that HLA-associated TCR beta chains (compared with equally common others) were more clonally expanded.

The CDR3 spans 15 residues. Germline V gene lookup returns CDR1 LNHDA and CDR2 SQIVND (reference sequence). The V segment lost 4 bases and the J segment 6 bases; nucleotides outside the gene matches: 9. A multiplex PCR was run with 60 Vbeta primers and 13 Jbeta primers. Original methodology: The count from a later analysis was tens of millions of unique TCR beta chains, around 10 million of them shared. Data came from immunoSEQ multiplex PCR; TCRdb stores just in-frame clones and leaves some out. V and J calls and clone size follow that table, whereas D and trimming were derived from the DNA. The sample includes more than 60,000 clones, approximately 82% of them seen just once. Concerning this clone: Antigen unknown.

Sequenced material: PBMCs. The TCR originated in a man between 65 and 80 years old in good health and CMV-seropositive. The chain is built from TRBV19 and TRBJ1-5, with TRBD1 matching over 7 bases. Here the CDR3 reads CASSTQTGSGQPQHF. CDR3 DNA: TGTGCCAGTAGTACCCAGACAGGGTCCGGTCAGCCCCAGCATTTT.